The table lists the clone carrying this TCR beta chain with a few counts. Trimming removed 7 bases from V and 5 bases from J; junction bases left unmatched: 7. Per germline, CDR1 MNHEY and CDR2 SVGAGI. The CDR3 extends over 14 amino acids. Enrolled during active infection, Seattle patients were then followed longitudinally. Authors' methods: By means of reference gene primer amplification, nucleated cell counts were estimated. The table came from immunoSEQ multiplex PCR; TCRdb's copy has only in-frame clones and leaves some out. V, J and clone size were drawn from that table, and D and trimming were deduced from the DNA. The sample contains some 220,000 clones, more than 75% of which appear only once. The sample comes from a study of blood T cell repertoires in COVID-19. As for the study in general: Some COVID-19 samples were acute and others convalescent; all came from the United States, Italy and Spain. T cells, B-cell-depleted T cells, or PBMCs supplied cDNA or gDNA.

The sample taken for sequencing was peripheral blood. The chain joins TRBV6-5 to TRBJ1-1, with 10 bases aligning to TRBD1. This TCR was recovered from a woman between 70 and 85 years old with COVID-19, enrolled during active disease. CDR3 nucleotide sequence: TGTGCCAGCATGACAGGGGGCGCCCAGACTGAAGCTTTCTTT. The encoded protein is CASMTGGAQTEAFF.